This is a list of T cell receptor beta chains from one sample in a study of T cells in Graves' hyperthyroidism and ophthalmopathy. TCRdb ran MiXCR on the multiplex PCR reads and lists one entry per CDR3 protein. The data hold over 350,000 distinct CDR3 sequences, with over 11% observed a single time. Sample: blood. Receptors originate from a man aged 50-60 years with Graves' ophthalmopathy. Both conserved end residues are part of each CDR3. Fields, in order: D gene, CDR3 length, J gene, clone size, V gene, CDR3 protein, CDR3 DNA. The D gene is left open where the match is weak. Clone size is not always given. Where it is, it says once, few, many or a class for expanded clones.

- 15 TRBJ2-7 - TRBV9 CASSVGREALYEQYF TGTGCCAGCAGCGTAGGGCGCGAAGCGCTGTACGAGCAGTACTTC
- 12 TRBJ1-2 many TRBV7-2 CASSPGVGGYTF TGTGCCAGCAGCCCAGGGGTGGGTGGCTACACCTTC
- 17 TRBJ1-1 many TRBV7-8 CASSLNLGLTGTLKAFF TGTGCCAGCAGCTTAAATCTGGGGTTAACCGGGACACTGAAAGCTTTCTTT
TRBD2 16 TRBJ2-5 many TRBV6-1 CASSDIAGGGQETQYF TGTGCCAGCAGTGATATTGCGGGAGGAGGACAAGAGACCCAGTACTTC
- 16 TRBJ1-1 many TRBV7-9 CASSPSGGAANTEAFF TGTGCCAGCAGCCCCTCCGGGGGGGCCGCGAACACTGAAGCTTTCTTT
- 18 TRBJ1-5 - TRBV2 CANSNPGLLTGSNQPQHF TGTGCCAACAGCAACCCGGGACTGCTAACGGGTAGCAATCAGCCCCAGCATTTT
- 11 TRBJ2-5 many TRBV18 CASSPEGAQYF TGTGCCAGCTCACCAGAAGGGGCCCAGTACTTC
TRBD2 16 TRBJ2-1 many TRBV7-9 CASRDTSGSSYNEQFF TGTGCCAGCAGAGATACTAGCGGGAGCTCCTACAATGAGCAGTTCTTC
- 16 TRBJ2-5 many TRBV7-8 CASSSSTRSVQETQYF TGTGCCAGCAGCTCCTCGACTAGGAGCGTCCAAGAGACCCAGTACTTC
- 13 TRBJ2-2 once TRBV3-1 CASGTVNTGELFF TGCGCCAGCGGGACAGTCAACACCGGGGAGCTGTTTTTT
- 16 TRBJ1-2 - TRBV14 CASSLPSIGYNYGYTF TGTGCCAGCAGCCTTCCAAGTATCGGTTATAACTATGGCTACACCTTC
- 13 TRBJ2-5 few TRBV15 CATSRDSLETQYF TGTGCCACCAGCAGAGACTCCCTGGAGACCCAGTACTTC
- 15 TRBJ2-5 many TRBV10-3 CAISESKGRKETQYF TGTGCCATCAGTGAGTCGAAGGGACGGAAAGAGACCCAGTACTTC
- 15 TRBJ2-7 - TRBV5-6 CASSLGRSPSYEQYF TGTGCCAGCAGCTTGGGGAGGAGTCCTTCCTACGAGCAGTACTTC
- 15 TRBJ2-1 few TRBV4-1 CASSQDGSSYNEQFF TGCGCCAGCAGCCAAGACGGAAGCTCCTACAATGAGCAGTTCTTC
- 15 TRBJ1-2 many TRBV6-5 CASSYSSTVRAGYTF TGTGCCAGCAGTTACTCATCGACAGTGAGAGCCGGCTACACCTTC
- 11 TRBJ1-2 many TRBV24-1 CATSEGYGYTF TGTGCCACCAGTGAGGGCTATGGCTACACCTTC
TRBD1 15 TRBJ2-1 many TRBV3-1 CASSQPSGGPNEQFF TGTGCCAGCAGCCAACCGTCAGGGGGCCCCAATGAGCAGTTCTTC
TRBD2 16 TRBJ2-3 - TRBV7-9 CASSLAGGRVTDTQYF TGTGCCAGCAGCTTAGCTGGCGGGAGGGTTACAGATACGCAGTATTTT
- 17 TRBJ1-2 - TRBV19 CASSFLQAEQINYGYTF TGTGCCAGTAGTTTCCTCCAGGCCGAACAGATTAACTATGGCTACACCTTC
TRBD1 15 TRBJ2-7 few TRBV19 CASSIGGQGPYEQYF TGTGCCAGTAGTATAGGGGGACAGGGACCCTACGAGCAGTACTTC
- 18 TRBJ2-7 - TRBV12-3/TRBV12-4 CASSSSPRPIKLRYEQYF TGTGCCAGCAGTTCTAGTCCTAGGCCAATTAAGCTCCGCTACGAGCAGTACTTC
- 15 TRBJ2-1 few TRBV6-1 CASSEGLPPYNEQFF TGTGCCAGCAGTGAAGGGCTACCTCCCTACAATGAGCAGTTCTTC
- 16 TRBJ2-2 many TRBV7-9 CASSLGGRANTGELFF TGTGCCAGCAGCTTAGGCGGGCGGGCGAACACCGGGGAGCTGTTTTTT
TRBD1 14 TRBJ1-1 - TRBV7-9 CASSSDRQTLEAFF TGTGCCAGCAGCTCGGACAGGCAAACGCTTGAAGCTTTCTTT
- 15 TRBJ1-2 many TRBV19 CASSIPSDRYYGYTF TGTGCCAGTAGTATCCCCTCGGACCGTTACTATGGCTACACCTTC
TRBD2 15 TRBJ2-3 many TRBV18 CASSPLSGSGNTQYF TGTGCCAGCTCACCACTGAGCGGGAGCGGAAATACGCAGTATTTT
- 14 TRBJ1-1 few TRBV7-6 CASTPGPEMGEAFF TGTGCCAGCACCCCAGGGCCCGAAATGGGTGAAGCTTTCTTT
TRBD1 15 TRBJ2-5 - TRBV6-5 CASSYSDRGLETQYF TGTGCCAGCAGTTACTCGGACAGGGGGCTTGAGACCCAGTACTTC
TRBD1 14 TRBJ2-1 - TRBV6-2/TRBV6-3 CASSRTGDYNEQFF TGTGCCAGCAGCCGGACAGGGGATTACAATGAGCAGTTCTTC
- 12 TRBJ2-4 few TRBV29-1 CSVETAKNIQYF TGCAGCGTTGAGACAGCGAAAAACATTCAGTACTTC
TRBD1 15 TRBJ2-1 few TRBV15 CATSRDPGQGNEQFF TGTGCCACCAGCAGAGATCCGGGACAGGGCAATGAGCAGTTCTTC
TRBD1 15 TRBJ1-2 many TRBV20-1 CSASGTAFSNYGYTF TGCAGTGCTAGTGGGACAGCTTTCTCTAACTATGGCTACACCTTC
TRBD2 15 TRBJ2-2 - TRBV24-1 CATSSAGTSGGELFF TGTGCCACCAGTTCGGCCGGGACTAGCGGGGGGGAGCTGTTTTTT
- 17 TRBJ2-7 once TRBV15 CATSREVRRATSYEQYF TGTGCCACCAGCAGAGAGGTGAGGAGGGCGACCTCCTACGAGCAGTACTTC
- 15 TRBJ2-5 few TRBV10-3 CAISDGRTIQETQYF TGTGCCATCAGTGATGGACGGACAATCCAAGAGACCCAGTACTTC
TRBD2 19 TRBJ2-1 - TRBV14 CASSQGLELSGSSYNEQFF TGTGCCAGCAGCCAAGGTTTGGAGCTCAGCGGGAGCTCCTACAATGAGCAGTTCTTC